A selection of T cell receptor beta chains follows, all from one sample in a study of identical twins. Each CDR3 protein is one row after TCRdb ran MiXCR on the 5' RACE reads. Among about 240,000 distinct CDR3 sequences listed, 7% to 8.5% were seen once. The same data also went into a second study, on yellow fever vaccine responses in identical twins.

What was sequenced was CD8+ T cells sorted from blood. The source is a woman between 18 and 29 years old in good health. Both conserved end residues are part of each CDR3. D genes are given only for firm matches. A row's size may be missing; if present it is once, few, many or a size class.

.,13,TRBJ2-5,few,TRBV12-3/TRBV12-4,TGTGCCAGCAGTTTACATGGGGGGGAGACCCAGTACTTC,CASSLHGGETQYF
.,15,TRBJ2-1,few,TRBV2,TGTGCCAGCAGGCGGGGGGGACAGGTATACAATGAGCAGTTCTTC,CASRRGGQVYNEQFF
TRBD2,16,TRBJ2-1,few,TRBV18,TGTGCCAGCTCACCACCTAGCGGGGGTAACTACAATGAGCAGTTCTTC,CASSPPSGGNYNEQFF
.,15,TRBJ2-5,few,TRBV7-9,TGTGCCAGCACCCGAAGTCTCTCTGTTTGGGAGACCCAGTACTTC,CASTRSLSVWETQYF
.,15,TRBJ1-4,.,TRBV11-2,TGTGCCAGCAGCTTTTCTGCTGTATCTAATGAAAAACTGTTTTTT,CASSFSAVSNEKLFF
.,16,TRBJ2-7,.,TRBV28,TGTGCCAGCAGTAGAACTACCTCGGGACTTGCCTACGAGCAGTACTTC,CASSRTTSGLAYEQYF
.,13,TRBJ2-7,few,TRBV27,TGTGCCAGCCATAAGGGAGACTCCTACGAGCAGTACTTC,CASHKGDSYEQYF
.,14,TRBJ2-1,.,TRBV28,TGTGCCACCGTGGGGGTCGTCCCTTACAATGAGCAGTTCTTC,CATVGVVPYNEQFF
.,14,TRBJ1-5,many,TRBV5-1,TGCGCCAGCAGCTCGGGGGACACCAATCAGCCCCAGCATTTT,CASSSGDTNQPQHF
.,15,TRBJ1-1,.,TRBV5-1,TGCGCCAGCAGCTTGGCCCGGACCATGAACACTGAAGCTTTCTTT,CASSLARTMNTEAFF
.,14,TRBJ2-1,many,TRBV5-5,TGTGCCAGCAGCCAGGGCAGCTCCTACAATGAGCAGTTCTTC,CASSQGSSYNEQFF
TRBD1,12,TRBJ2-7,many,TRBV29-1,TGCAGCGTTCACAAACAGGGGAACGAGCAGTACTTC,CSVHKQGNEQYF
TRBD2,15,TRBJ2-1,many,TRBV28,TGTGCCAGCAGACTTACTAGCGGGAGATCCAATGAGCAGTTCTTC,CASRLTSGRSNEQFF
.,13,TRBJ2-2,.,TRBV24-1,TGTGCCACCAGTGATACGAACACCGGGGAGCTGTTTTTT,CATSDTNTGELFF
.,12,TRBJ2-3,few,TRBV28,TGTGCCAGCAGTTTCGGGGTATATACGCAGTATTTT,CASSFGVYTQYF
TRBD2,15,TRBJ2-5,many,TRBV6-1,TGTGCCAGCAGTGTAGCTAGCGGGGGGGCAGAGACCCAGTACTTC,CASSVASGGAETQYF
.,14,TRBJ1-1,many,TRBV6-1,TGTGCCAGCAGTGAGGGGGAAACAAGTCTCGGGCCCTCGTTT,CASSEGETSLGPSF
.,13,TRBJ2-5,many,TRBV20-1,TGCAGTGTACCAGAAGGAGACGTTGGGACCCAGTACTTC,CSVPEGDVGTQYF
.,14,TRBJ2-5,many,TRBV6-5,TGTGCCAGCAGCCGACACGAGTACCAAGAGACCCAGTACTTC,CASSRHEYQETQYF
.,11,TRBJ2-1,many,TRBV12-3/TRBV12-4,TGTGCCAGCAGCAAAGGGGCTGAGCAGTTCTTC,CASSKGAEQFF
.,15,TRBJ2-1,few,TRBV19,TGTGCCAGTAGTACCTCGGGGGGCAGGTACAATGAGCAGTTCTTC,CASSTSGGRYNEQFF
.,13,TRBJ1-2,many,TRBV12-3/TRBV12-4,TGTGCCAGCAGTTTAACGGGCCACTGGGGCTACACCTTC,CASSLTGHWGYTF
.,14,TRBJ1-1,few,TRBV12-3/TRBV12-4,TGTGCCAGCAGTTTAGCAGCGATGAACACTGAAGCTTTCTTT,CASSLAAMNTEAFF
.,12,TRBJ1-5,.,TRBV28,TGTGCCAGCAGTTTACCCCCTCAGCCCCAGCATTTT,CASSLPPQPQHF
.,11,TRBJ2-2,many,TRBV2,TGTGCCAGCAGTGTCTCCTATGAGCTGTTTTTT,CASSVSYELFF
.,16,TRBJ2-3,.,TRBV9,TGTGCCAGCAGCTCACGCACAGGATATAGCACAGATACGCAGTATTTT,CASSSRTGYSTDTQYF
TRBD2,16,TRBJ2-7,.,TRBV7-2,TGTGCCAGCAGCTTAGGGGTCTGGCGGGAGGGCCATGAGCAGTACTTC,CASSLGVWREGHEQYF
TRBD2,18,TRBJ2-1,few,TRBV11-1,TGTGCCAGCAGCTTAGAGGTTGGACTAGCGGGAGGTATGAGTGAGCAGTTCTTC,CASSLEVGLAGGMSEQFF
.,15,TRBJ2-2,many,TRBV5-1,TGCGCCAGCAGCTTGGAGGCCGGAGACACCGGGGAGCTGTTTTTT,CASSLEAGDTGELFF
.,14,TRBJ2-2,many,TRBV7-9,TGTGCCAGCAGCTCAAACAGGGACACCGGGGAGCTGTTTTTT,CASSSNRDTGELFF
TRBD2,16,TRBJ2-5,few,TRBV7-9,TGTGCCAGCAGATCGACTAGCGGGACAGACAAAGAGACCCAGTACTTC,CASRSTSGTDKETQYF
.,13,TRBJ2-1,few,TRBV7-9,TGTGCCAGCAGCTTAGTCTGGGACAATGAGCAGTTCTTC,CASSLVWDNEQFF
.,13,TRBJ2-1,many,TRBV29-1,TGCAGCGTTGAAGATCTGGATAGCAATGAGCAGTTCTTC,CSVEDLDSNEQFF
.,15,TRBJ2-5,.,TRBV28,TGTGCCAGCAGCAGTAGACCCCAGGCAATGAAGACCCAGTACTTC,CASSSRPQAMKTQYF
TRBD1,14,TRBJ2-1,.,TRBV20-1,TGCAGTGCTAGAGATATCCAGGGGGCGGGTGAGCAGTTCTTC,CSARDIQGAGEQFF
TRBD2,15,TRBJ2-1,many,TRBV12-3/TRBV12-4,TGTGCCAGCAGTTTAGGACGGGGGGGCATAAATGAGCAGTTCTTC,CASSLGRGGINEQFF
.,14,TRBJ2-5,.,TRBV7-7,TGTGCCAGCAGCCTTTCCGAAGCGGGAGAGACCCAGTACTTC,CASSLSEAGETQYF
.,15,TRBJ1-4,few,TRBV27,TGTGCCAGCAGCCCAACAGGGCAGTCTAATGAAAAACTGTTTTTT,CASSPTGQSNEKLFF
.,16,TRBJ2-7,many,TRBV5-1,TGCGCCAGCAGCCGCCCGTCGGGGAAGGACTCCTACGAGCAGTACTTC,CASSRPSGKDSYEQYF
TRBD2,14,TRBJ2-1,.,TRBV11-2,TGTGCCAACAGTCTAGCGGGGGGTTACAATGAGCAGTTCTTC,CANSLAGGYNEQFF
TRBD2,17,TRBJ2-3,few,TRBV5-1,TGCGCCAGCAGCTTGGAGTCCCCGGGGGGGGGCACAGATACGCAGTATTTT,CASSLESPGGGTDTQYF
.,14,TRBJ1-4,few,TRBV7-9,TGTGCCAGCAGCTCCTGGCAGAATAATGAAAAACTGTTTTTT,CASSSWQNNEKLFF